The T cell receptor beta chain described here comes from a study of beta chain features in type 1 diabetes. This clone was observed a few times. The entirety of the isolated RNA underwent reverse transcription, so expressed TCRB transcripts were sequenced. The assay was immunoSEQ multiplex PCR, and TCRdb's table has in-frame clones only and misses some. The repertoire includes 350,000 to 450,000 clones, about 15% of them detected once, and roughly 0.038% sits in the top ten. CDR1 ENHRY and CDR2 SYGVKD come from the germline V gene. J gave up 1 base and V 2 bases, and 4 bases lay outside the gene matches. The CDR3 spans 15 residues.

The sequenced sample was naive CD4+ T cells from blood. The receptor's source is a man aged 30 to 39 in good health. The chain uses TRBV10-3 and TRBJ2-7; 8 bases align to TRBD1. This CDR3 is CAISEPRTGSYEQYF. The CDR3 region has the DNA TGTGCCATCAGTGAGCCCCGGACAGGGTCCTACGAGCAGTACTTC.